The 22 T cell receptor beta chains presented below share a single source sample, sequenced in a study of tumor-infiltrating lymphocytes in localized non-small cell lung cancer (dated by TCRdb to 2020 to 2023). The method was the immunoSEQ multiplex PCR assay. Not all clones reach the TCRdb copy of this immuneACCESS table, which keeps in-frame sequences only. Checked studies attribute under half of the gap to unresolved V genes and leave the rest unexplained. The sample includes some 17,000 clones, with approximately 80% observed a single time. The biggest ten clones account for 9% to 12% of the sample. Sequencing was performed on uninvolved lung tissue not adjacent to the tumor. These receptors were taken from a human donor with non-small cell lung cancer.

V gene TRBV5-1 combines with J gene TRBJ2-1; TRBD2 aligns across 12 bases. The CDR3 is made up of 17 amino acids. Germline CDR1 and CDR2: SGHRS and YFSETQ. J gave up 6 bases and V 0 bases, and 7 bases lay outside the gene matches. The CDR3 is CASSLAGTSGYSNEQFF. The CDR3 DNA reads TGCGCCAGCAGCTTGGCCGGGACTAGCGGGTACTCCAATGAGCAGTTCTTC. The full variable domain, completed using reference TRBV5-1 and TRBJ2-1, is KAGVTQTPRYLIKTRGQQVTLSCSPISGHRSVSWYQQTPGQGLQFLFEYFSETQRNKGNFPGRFSGRQFSNSRSEMNVSTLELGDSALYLCASSLAGTSGYSNEQFFGPGTRLTVL.

The chain joins TRBV30 to TRBJ1-2, with TRBD1 matching over 11 bases. CDR3 length equals 14 residues. The germline V gene encodes CDR1 GTSNPN and CDR2 SVGIG (reference sequence). After removal of 3 bases from V and 1 base from J, the junction contained 1 base not matched to a gene. DNA for the CDR3: TGTGCCTGGAGGGGACAGGGGGATAACTATGGCTACACCTTC. Its translation: CAWRGQGDNYGYTF.

J is TRBJ2-1 and V is TRBV9; possible D gene TRBD2, 5 bases. V gave up 0 bases and J gave up 8 bases, with 15 bases separating them. CDR3 size: 15 residues. Germline lookup yields CDR1 SGDLS and CDR2 YYNGEE. CDR3 region: CASSVEWELWHEQFF. The DNA of the CDR3 is TGTGCCAGCAGCGTAGAGTGGGAGCTCTGGCATGAGCAGTTCTTC.

This chain connects TRBV11-2 to TRBJ1-1; D is undetermined. Looked up from germline, CDR1 is SGHAT and CDR2 is FQNNGV. The CDR3 sequence is 18 residues long. The V and J ends lost 5 bases and 3 bases respectively, with 25 bases between them. As DNA, the CDR3 is TGTGCCAGCAGCACCCAGCTCGGGCAGTTGGGCCTTGACACTGAAGCTTTCTTT. This sequence encodes CASSTQLGQLGLDTEAFF.

V gene TRBV7-2 combines with J gene TRBJ1-5; possibly TRBD1 for D (6 bases). With 6 bases removed from V and 5 bases from J, the gap between germline ends came to 17 bases. The CDR3 loop spans 15 amino acids. Germline-derived CDR1 and CDR2 are SGHTA and FQGNSA. CDR3 in DNA: TGTGCCAGCAGGCTGAAAGGGGCAGGGGATCAGCCCCAGCATTTT. This translates into CASRLKGAGDQPQHF.

The chain is built from TRBV5-5 and TRBJ1-1; 10 nucleotides match TRBD1. CDR1 is SGHKS, CDR2 YYEKEE, per germline (reference sequence). V was pared by 2 bases and J by 1 base, with 11 bases of the junction left unmatched. The CDR3 covers 18 residues. The CDR3 loop reads CASSFPLGQGTWNTEAFF. The CDR3 nucleotides read TGTGCCAGCAGCTTTCCCCTGGGACAGGGGACTTGGAACACTGAAGCTTTCTTT.

V is TRBV2 and J is TRBJ1-5, with D hard to call. The CDR3 is 15 amino acids. V lost 1 base to trimming and J lost 3 bases, with 10 bases between them. In germline, CDR1 is SNHLY, CDR2 FYNNEI. The DNA of the CDR3 is TGTGCCAGCAGTGAAGAGGCTGCCATCAATCAGCCCCAGCATTTT. This gives the protein CASSEEAAINQPQHF.

The rearrangement joins TRBV15 to TRBJ1-2; D not resolved. The V and J ends lost 6 bases and 6 bases respectively, with 14 bases between them. The V gene's germline CDR1 is LNHNV and CDR2 YYDKDF (reference sequence). This CDR3 region has 13 residues. In DNA form, the CDR3 reads TGTGCCACCAGTATTCCGCCGGGCGATGGCTACACCTTC. Translating it yields CATSIPPGDGYTF. The entire variable domain, with the rest obtained from reference TRBV15 and TRBJ1-2, is as follows: DAMVIQNPRYQVTQFGKPVTLSCSQTLNHNVMYWYQQKSSQAPKLLFHYYDKDFNNEADTPDNFQSRRPNTSFCFLDIRSPGLGDTAMYLCATSIPPGDGYTFGSGTRLTVV.

This chain joins TRBV25-1 and TRBJ1-1; a possible D gene is TRBD1 (6 bases). The length of the CDR3 is 15 residues. V lost 5 bases to trimming and J lost 4 bases, with 17 bases between them. The germline gives CDR1 MGHDK, CDR2 SYGVNS. The CDR3 sequence is CASSPDTGRGTEAFF. The CDR3 bases are TGTGCCAGCAGTCCTGACACAGGGAGAGGCACTGAAGCTTTCTTT.

The chain has TRBV28 and TRBJ1-2; D gene unclear. In germline, CDR1 is MDHEN, CDR2 SYDVKM. The CDR3 is 13 amino acids. Between the trimmed V and J ends, which lost 2 bases and 1 base, there was a span of 5 bases. The CDR3 nucleotides are TGTGCCAGCAGTTTAGATCTTAACTATGGCTACACCTTC. Its protein product is CASSLDLNYGYTF.

This chain links TRBV19 with TRBJ2-1; no clear D gene. Germline V lookup: CDR1 LNHDA, CDR2 SQIVND (reference sequence). Trimming took off 0 bases at V and 5 bases at J, with 5 bases between the two ends. The CDR3 covers 13 residues. CDR3 residues: CASSIDKDNEQFF. CDR3 coding DNA: TGTGCCAGTAGTATAGATAAGGACAATGAGCAGTTCTTC.

CDR3 sequence reads: CASSVAENNEQFF. The CDR3 bases are TGTGCCAGCAGCGTAGCAGAAAACAATGAGCAGTTCTTC. The chain couples TRBV9 to TRBJ2-1; D is ambiguous. Trimming left V 0 bases short and J 5 bases short, with 6 bases between. Germline loops: CDR1 SGDLS, CDR2 YYNGEE. There are 13 residues in the CDR3.

The chain combines TRBV5-1 with TRBJ2-3, with D tentatively TRBD1 or TRBD2 (5 bases each). This CDR3 spans 17 amino acids. The V gene's germline CDR1 is SGHRS and CDR2 YFSETQ. Trimming left V 3 bases short and J 0 bases short, with 17 bases between. The CDR3 coding sequence is TGCGCCAGCAGCTGGCCTGGGGACGCTCTTAGCACAGATACGCAGTATTTT. Its protein product is CASSWPGDALSTDTQYF.

The chain has TRBV13 and TRBJ2-2, with 8 nucleotides matching TRBD2. J gave up 4 bases and V 5 bases, and 9 bases lay outside the gene matches. The germline CDR1 and CDR2 sequences are PRHDT and FYEKMQ (reference sequence). The CDR3 covers 16 residues. CDR3 nucleotide sequence: TGTGCCAGCAGCCGCGAGCGGGAGTTTACCACCGGGGAGCTGTTTTTT. Translating gives CASSREREFTTGELFF.

The CDR3 DNA follows: TGTGCCAGCAGTGCTGGGGAGCTGTTTTTT. Protein sequence: CASSAGELFF. The chain has TRBV2 and TRBJ2-2; D call uncertain. Per the germline V gene, CDR1 is SNHLY and CDR2 is FYNNEI. The CDR3 consists of 10 residues. Trimming left V 4 bases short and J 8 bases short, with 2 bases between.

The chain links TRBV5-1 to TRBJ2-2; D remains unclear. Trimming took off 4 bases at V and 1 base at J, with 11 bases between the two ends. CDR1 is SGHRS, CDR2 YFSETQ, per germline. This CDR3 has 15 amino acids. The CDR3 coding sequence is TGCGCCAGCAGCCCCGGGCTGTTGAACACCGGGGAGCTGTTTTTT. Translating gives CASSPGLLNTGELFF.

J is TRBJ2-1 and V is TRBV9; 9 bases fit TRBD2. CDR1 and CDR2 (germline): SGDLS, YYNGEE. V lost 6 bases to trimming and J lost 6 bases; unmatched junction nucleotides: 10. The CDR3 is made up of 15 amino acids. CDR3 DNA sequence: TGTGCCAGCACAGGCCGGCGGGAGGGCGGCAATGAGCAGTTCTTC. It translates to CASTGRREGGNEQFF.

The chain joins TRBV6-7 to TRBJ1-4, with a possible D match to TRBD1 (6 bases). TRBV6-7 falls under the ORF class, with uncertain function. Trimming removed 7 bases at V and 8 bases at J, with 14 bases between. The CDR3 loop spans 13 amino acids. CDR3 nucleotide sequence: TGTGCCAGCACCCGGGACAATCAGGAAAAACTGTTTTTT. Translating it yields CASTRDNQEKLFF.

The chain is built from TRBV10-3 and TRBJ2-3, with 8 bases matching TRBD2. CDR3 length: 14 residues. Germline V gene lookup returns CDR1 ENHRY and CDR2 SYGVKD. V was clipped by 7 bases and J by 6 bases; unmatched bases: 9. The CDR3 spells CAIKEAGVADTQYF. As DNA, the CDR3 is TGTGCCATCAAGGAAGCGGGAGTAGCGGATACGCAGTATTTT.

The V call is TRBV30, the J call TRBJ2-1, with D unresolved. Germline V lookup: CDR1 GTSNPN, CDR2 SVGIG (reference sequence). The CDR3 contains 15 residues. The V and J ends lost 6 bases and 3 bases respectively, with 18 bases between them. CDR3 sequence reads: CACSTPLDGYNEQFF. DNA of the CDR3: TGTGCCTGCTCCACTCCTTTGGACGGCTACAATGAGCAGTTCTTC.

The chain is built from TRBV5-5 and TRBJ1-1, with TRBD1 as a possible D gene (5 bases). V dropped 1 base and J dropped 6 bases, with 10 bases sitting between them. CDR3 length: 13 residues. Germline assignment: CDR1 SGHKS and CDR2 YYEKEE (reference sequence). In DNA, the CDR3 is TGTGCCAGCAGCTTGTTAGGGGTCGCTGAAGCTTTCTTT. It specifies CASSLLGVAEAFF.

V is TRBV6-1 and J is TRBJ2-2, with TRBD2 matching 11 bases. The germline V gene encodes CDR1 MNHNS and CDR2 SASEGT. The trim removed 4 bases at V and 7 bases at J, leaving 8 bases unmatched. The CDR3 covers 16 residues. The CDR3 loop is CASSGTSGSLGGELFF. The CDR3, as DNA: TGTGCCAGCAGTGGTACTAGCGGGAGTCTCGGCGGGGAGCTGTTTTTT.